This T cell receptor (beta chain) emerged from a study of regulatory T cells in long-lasting Graves disease. Study-level findings and limits: With a small sample size, accuracy may have been reduced.

Documented time point: newly diagnosed GD, antithyroid drugs for less than 3 months. The TCR library was made from RNA extracted from PBMCs. This CDR3 has 15 amino acids. The ends were cut back, 5 bases at V and 0 bases at J, with 17 bases in the middle. Germline values: CDR1 DFQATT, CDR2 SNEGSKA (reference sequence). This clonotype came up many times. Its antigen is as yet unknown. iRepertoire HTBI primers and Arm-PCR of CDR3 regions built TCR beta libraries. Via MiXCR, TCRdb re-called the multiplex PCR reads, giving one row per CDR3 protein. The sample holds 530,000 or so distinct CDR3 sequences; about 16% are singletons and the top ten take more than 10%. A further study also used this sample, focusing on T cells in Graves' hyperthyroidism and ophthalmopathy.

This chain uses TRBV20-1 with TRBJ2-7, with D perhaps given as TRBD1 or TRBD2 (5 bases each). The sample consisted of peripheral blood mononuclear cells (PBMCs), taken at new diagnosis, from a patient treated with antithyroid drugs. This TCR was recovered from a man between 18 and 29 years old with Graves disease. The CDR3, as DNA: TGCAGTGCTGAATTAACCGGGACCACCTCCTACGAGCAGTACTTC. Translation: CSAELTGTTSYEQYF.